These 4 T cell receptor beta chains share one sample of origin, sequenced in a study of T cell repertoires in cytomegalovirus infection. TCRdb re-derived calls from the reads in MiXCR, one entry per CDR3 protein. The sample consists of roughly 630,000 distinct CDR3 sequences, approximately 24% of them appearing once. Specimen: CD8+ T cells from PBMCs. These TCRs come from a human donor in good health (CMV status not recorded). Some clones in this sample may be carry-over from other donors' samples.

This CDR3 reads CASSIAGAGRTDTQYF. As DNA, the CDR3 is TGTGCCAGCAGTATAGCGGGGGCCGGGCGCACAGATACGCAGTATTTT. The chain links TRBV28 to TRBJ2-3; TRBD2 aligns across 9 bases. The CDR3 is 16 amino acids. Germline trimming cut 5 bases from V and 1 base from J; bases unmatched to any gene: 7. Germline CDR1 is MDHEN and CDR2 is SYDVKM. Complete variable domain (other parts from reference TRBV28 and TRBJ2-3): DVKVTQSSRYLVKRTGEKVFLECVQDMDHENMFWYRQDPGLGLRLIYFSYDVKMKEKGDIPEGYSVSREKKERFSLILESASTNQTSMYLCASSIAGAGRTDTQYFGPGTRLTVL.

This clonotype was found a few times. This rearrangement joins TRBV14 to TRBJ2-1; 10 nucleotides agree with TRBD2. Trimming cost V 2 bases and J 2 bases; bases outside gene matches: 6. This CDR3 has 17 residues. The germline V gene encodes CDR1 SGHDN and CDR2 FVKESK. The CDR3 spells CASSQRRSGGAYNEQFF. CDR3 DNA sequence: TGTGCCAGCAGCCAACGAAGGAGCGGGGGGGCCTACAATGAGCAGTTCTTC. Complete variable domain (other parts from reference TRBV14 and TRBJ2-1): EAGVTQFPSHSVIEKGQTVTLRCDPISGHDNLYWYRRVMGKEIKFLLHFVKESKQDESGMPNNRFLAERTGGTYSTLKVQPAELEDSGVYFCASSQRRSGGAYNEQFFGPGTRLTVL.

This clonotype was seen a few times. The V gene is TRBV12-3 or TRBV12-4, the J gene TRBJ2-1; either TRBD1 or TRBD2 may supply D (5 bases each). V dropped 3 bases and J dropped 14 bases, with 11 bases sitting between them. This CDR3 contains 11 residues. Written as DNA, the CDR3 is TGTGCCAGCAGTTTGGGGGATTTGGAGTTCTTC. Encoded protein: CASSLGDLEFF.

Many counts were recorded for this clonotype. The J gene is TRBJ2-5, the V gene TRBV7-2; tentatively, D is TRBD2 (6 bases). V was shortened by 1 base and J by 9 bases, with 18 bases between the two germline ends. Germline loops: CDR1 SGHTA, CDR2 FQGNSA. CDR3 length equals 15 residues. CDR3 protein: CASSLEARGVEAQYF. The CDR3 bases are TGTGCCAGCAGCTTAGAGGCTCGCGGGGTCGAAGCCCAGTACTTC.